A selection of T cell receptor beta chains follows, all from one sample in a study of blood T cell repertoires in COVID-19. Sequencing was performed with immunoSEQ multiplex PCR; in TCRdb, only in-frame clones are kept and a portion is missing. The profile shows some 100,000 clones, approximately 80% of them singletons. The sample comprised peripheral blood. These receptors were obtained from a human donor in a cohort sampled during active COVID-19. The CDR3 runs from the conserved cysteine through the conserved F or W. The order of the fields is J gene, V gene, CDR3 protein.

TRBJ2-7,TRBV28,CASSLGTSGRDEQYF
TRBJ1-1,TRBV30,CAWSVLTVNTEAFF
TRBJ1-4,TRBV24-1,CATSDSTGRATNEKLFF
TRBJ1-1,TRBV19,CASQGWGQGQDTEAFF
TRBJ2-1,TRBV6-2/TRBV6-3,CASSNTQGAGEQFF
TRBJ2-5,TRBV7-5,CARSEVTSGRNEETQYF
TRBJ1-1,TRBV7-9,CASSFELNTEAFF
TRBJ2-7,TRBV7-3,CASSANRAAYEQYF
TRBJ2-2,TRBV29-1,CSVEDWAGGNTGELFF
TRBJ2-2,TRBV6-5,CASTTGDANTGELFF
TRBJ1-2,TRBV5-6,CASSFQQGTNYGYTF
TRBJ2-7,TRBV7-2,CASSLAPSGGSYEQYF
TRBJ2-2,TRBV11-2,CASSLDRGSGLFF
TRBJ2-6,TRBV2,CASPEEGSGANVLTF
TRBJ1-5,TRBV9,CASSVAEGEDRGLGQPQHF
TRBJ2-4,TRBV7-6,CASSLNTGQNIQYF
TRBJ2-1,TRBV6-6,CASSYPDRQVDNEQFF
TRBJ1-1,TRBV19,CASTPSWAPEAFF
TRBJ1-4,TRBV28,CASSSYRQANEKLFF
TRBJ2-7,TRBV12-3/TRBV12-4,CASRPTGYEGQYF
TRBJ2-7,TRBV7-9,CASSSLTGAREWGSYEQYF
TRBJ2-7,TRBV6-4,CASSERGTGAYEQYF
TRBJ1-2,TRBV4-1,CASSQLTGPGYGYTF
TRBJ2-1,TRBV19,CASNIMGHPNYNEQFF
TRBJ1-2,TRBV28,CASRTGANYGYTF
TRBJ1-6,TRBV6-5,CASSRQGESPLHF
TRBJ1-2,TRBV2,CASIPERDYYGYTF
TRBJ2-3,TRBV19,CASSIPADTQYF
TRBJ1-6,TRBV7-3,CASSLNRNNSPLHF
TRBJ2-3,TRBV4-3,CASSQDLQRGTDTQYF
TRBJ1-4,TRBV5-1,CASSRGQGMTNEKLFF
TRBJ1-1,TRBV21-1,CASSKSVVLNTEAFF
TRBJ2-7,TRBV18,CASSTGDRQYF
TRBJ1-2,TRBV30,CAWTSALNYGYTF
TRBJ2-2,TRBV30,CAWSIKGATSTGELFF
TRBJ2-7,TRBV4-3,CASSQQSTGSYEQYF
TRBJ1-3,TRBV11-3,CASSAKGVLSGNTIYF
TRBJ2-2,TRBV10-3,CAISEPHTGTLTGELFF
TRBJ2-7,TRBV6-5,CASSSGGRYEQYF
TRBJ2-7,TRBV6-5,CASSQDRGHEQYF
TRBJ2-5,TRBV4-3,CASSQAGTGSETQYF
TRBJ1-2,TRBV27,CASSPPPGGDNYGYTF
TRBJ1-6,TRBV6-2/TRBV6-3,CASSYRRGRNNSPLHF
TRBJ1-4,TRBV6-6,CASSYTSEKPNEKLFF
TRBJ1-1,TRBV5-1,CASSLSVVVNTEAFF
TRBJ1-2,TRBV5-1,CASSFIDGTNYGYTF
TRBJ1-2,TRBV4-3,CASSQDLTRTGFFDYGYTF
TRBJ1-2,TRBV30,CAWSVGVDYGYTF
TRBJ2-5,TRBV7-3,CASSPRAGLEETQYF
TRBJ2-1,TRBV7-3,CASSLMMADPNEQFF
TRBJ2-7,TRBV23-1,CASSQSRQNKIYEQYF